This T cell receptor (beta chain) was sequenced during a study of blood T cell repertoires in COVID-19. In the study overall: Specimens from acute and convalescent COVID-19 originated in the United States, Italy and Spain. From T cells, B-cell-depleted T cells, or PBMCs came the material, which was cDNA or gDNA.

Original processing notes: It was from reference gene primer amplification that nucleated cell counts were estimated. TCRdb keeps only in-frame clones here, not all; method: immunoSEQ multiplex PCR. That table furnishes V, J and clone size, whereas the DNA furnished D and trimming. The sample consists of about 250,000 clones, more than 60% of them appearing once. The CDR3 is 13 amino acids. Germline CDR1 MRHNA, CDR2 SNTAGT. The V and J ends lost 6 bases and 4 bases respectively, with 12 bases between them. Sequenced input: peripheral blood. This sequence originates from a woman in her thirties or forties with active or convalescent COVID-19. This chain uses TRBV6-4 with TRBJ1-1, with a tentative D call TRBD1 (6 bases). The DNA for the CDR3 is TGTGCCAGCAGAACAGGGTCTGGCACTGAAGCTTTCTTT. It translates to CASRTGSGTEAFF.